This T cell receptor (beta chain) was identified during a study of T cell repertoires in cytomegalovirus infection. MiXCR, applied by TCRdb to the reads, yields one record per CDR3 protein. The sample holds over 300,000 distinct CDR3 sequences; more than 8% are singletons and the top ten take around 4.5%. With 6 bases removed from V and 2 bases from J, the gap between germline ends came to 17 bases. CDR3 length equals 16 residues. The V gene's germline CDR1 is MDHEN and CDR2 SYDVKM. The sample comprised PBMCs. J is TRBJ1-3 and V is TRBV28; no definite D call. This sequence originates from a human donor in good health (CMV status not recorded). Some clones in this sample may be carry-over from other donors' samples. The CDR3 loop is CASSHPPRGPGNTIYF. CDR3 bases: TGTGCCAGCAGCCACCCACCCCGGGGTCCTGGAAACACCATATATTTT. Together with reference TRBV28 and TRBJ1-3, the CDR3 gives the full variable domain: DVKVTQSSRYLVKRTGEKVFLECVQDMDHENMFWYRQDPGLGLRLIYFSYDVKMKEKGDIPEGYSVSREKKERFSLILESASTNQTSMYLCASSHPPRGPGNTIYFGEGSWLTVV.